A selection of T cell receptor beta chains follows, all from one sample in a study of tumor and adjacent non-tumor tissue in lung cancer. Using its own MiXCR run on the multiplex PCR reads, TCRdb lists one record per CDR3 protein. The sample consists of about 110,000 distinct CDR3 sequences, approximately 84% of them appearing once. Input material: lung tumor tissue. The receptor source for this set is a man in his 70s with non-small cell lung cancer. Both conserved end residues are trimmed from each CDR3.

v_gene	j_gene	CDR3aa
TRBV5-1	TRBJ1-2	TSRLGGTSNYGYT
TRBV5-1	TRBJ2-1	ASSPLQGASGSPRGRYNEQF
TRBV14	TRBJ1-6	ASGRGRSPLH
TRBV5-4	TRBJ2-7	ASRQGQIKTYEQY
TRBV29-1	TRBJ1-2	SVPGTGNYGYA
TRBV29-1	TRBJ1-1	SVEQGATGTEAF
TRBV11-1	TRBJ2-7	ASSSFGGHEQY
TRBV6-1	TRBJ1-2	VSIEMDRGKT
TRBV10-1	TRBJ2-1	ASSGGDPSYNEQF
TRBV24-1	TRBJ1-1	TTSDSGGRNTEAF
TRBV12-3/TRBV12-4	TRBJ2-7	ASTSGRTLYEQY
TRBV11-2	TRBJ2-3	DSSSQGISDTQY
TRBV4-3	TRBJ2-1	ASSQDGQGSYNKQF
TRBV7-9	TRBJ2-1	ASSEDQPLYSYYEQF
TRBV11-2	TRBJ2-3	ASSLPQGASTDTQY
TRBV11-2	TRBJ2-2	AVSPLAGRTGELF
TRBV10-3	TRBJ2-3	TISDIGQGEDTQY
TRBV10-3	TRBJ2-1	AINSNSSRGGTYNEQF
TRBV29-1	TRBJ2-3	SARSVGGSDTQY
TRBV6-1	TRBJ2-7	ASSDLGTAIYEQY
TRBV29-1	TRBJ2-1	SVGRGQGDYEQF
TRBV29-1	TRBJ1-1	SVEQGAASTEAL
TRBV20-1	TRBJ1-2	SAKGSGYT
TRBV11-3	TRBJ2-7	ASSLVAGTTYEQY
TRBV6-1	TRBJ2-7	ASSWAGPIYEQY
TRBV29-1	TRBJ2-7	STIQGTYEQY
TRBV5-1	TRBJ1-1	ASSLLSQGTLNTEAF
TRBV18	TRBJ1-5	ASSHRDSNQPRH
TRBV11-1	TRBJ1-1	ASSLKRGPDTEAF
TRBV4-1	TRBJ1-1	ANSQGREAF
TRBV6-2/TRBV6-3	TRBJ1-2	ANSLSYGYS
TRBV10-1	TRBJ2-2	ASSVVRSNTGELF
TRBV6-5	TRBJ1-1	ANKTGNTEAF
TRBV10-2	TRBJ2-7	VNRTGLVEQY
TRBV5-4	TRBJ1-4	ASSSKGRDGEKLY
TRBV6-6	TRBJ2-7	ASTGYQEQY
TRBV11-3	TRBJ1-1	ASSLKTGWINTDAF
TRBV20-1	TRBJ2-1	SGQGGSISYNEQF
TRBV4-2	TRBJ1-1	ASSKRVEGGIEAF
TRBV11-2	TRBJ2-7	TSSPRTGPSYEQY
TRBV6-1	TRBJ2-7	DSTASSTGGSRQY
TRBV6-5	TRBJ1-3	ASSYLGLRGKAIY
TRBV29-1	TRBJ2-2	RPDVAGGTWELF
TRBV6-6	.	ASSYDPDRGRSDTQH
TRBV6-5	TRBJ2-7	AVGRKLAGSYEQY
TRBV29-1	TRBJ2-5	SVEKSETQY